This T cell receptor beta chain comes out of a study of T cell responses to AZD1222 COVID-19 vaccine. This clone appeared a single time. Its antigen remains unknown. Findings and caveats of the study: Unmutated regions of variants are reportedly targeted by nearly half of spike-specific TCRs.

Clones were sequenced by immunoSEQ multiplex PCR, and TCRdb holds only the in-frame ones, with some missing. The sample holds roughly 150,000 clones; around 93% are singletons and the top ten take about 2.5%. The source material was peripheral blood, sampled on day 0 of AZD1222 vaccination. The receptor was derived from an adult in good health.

The CDR3: CASSFPGQIKLFF. As DNA, the CDR3 is TGTGCCAGCAGCTTCCCCGGGCAGATCAAACTGTTTTTT. This rearrangement joins TRBV5-4 to TRBJ1-4; D is uncertain. This CDR3 region has 13 residues. V was cut by 2 bases and J by 11 bases, with 13 bases left in between. Per the germline V gene, CDR1 is SGHNT and CDR2 is YYREEE (reference sequence). Drawing the rest from reference TRBV5-4 and TRBJ1-4, the complete variable domain is ETGVTQSPTHLIKTRGQQVTLRCSSQSGHNTVSWYQQALGQGPQFIFQYYREEENGRGNFPPRFSGLQFPNYSSELNVNALELDDSALYLCASSFPGQIKLFFGSGTQLSVL.